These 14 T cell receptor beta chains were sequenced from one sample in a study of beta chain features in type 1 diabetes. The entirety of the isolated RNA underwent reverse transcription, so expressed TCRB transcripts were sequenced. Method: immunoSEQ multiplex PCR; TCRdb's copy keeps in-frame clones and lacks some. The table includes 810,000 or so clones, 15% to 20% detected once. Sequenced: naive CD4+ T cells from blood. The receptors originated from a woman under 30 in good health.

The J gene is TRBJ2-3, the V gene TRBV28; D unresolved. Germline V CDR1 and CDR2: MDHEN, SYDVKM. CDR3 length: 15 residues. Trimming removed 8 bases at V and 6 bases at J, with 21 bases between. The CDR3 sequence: CASPPPGRLVDTQYF. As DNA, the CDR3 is TGTGCCAGCCCCCCCCCGGGCAGGTTGGTGGATACGCAGTATTTT.

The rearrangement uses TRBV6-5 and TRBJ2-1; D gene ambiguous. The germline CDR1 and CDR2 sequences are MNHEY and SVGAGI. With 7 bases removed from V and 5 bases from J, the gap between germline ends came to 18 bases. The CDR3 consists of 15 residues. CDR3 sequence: CASTISRAPNNEQFF. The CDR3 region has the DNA TGTGCCAGCACTATCTCCCGAGCGCCCAACAATGAGCAGTTCTTC.

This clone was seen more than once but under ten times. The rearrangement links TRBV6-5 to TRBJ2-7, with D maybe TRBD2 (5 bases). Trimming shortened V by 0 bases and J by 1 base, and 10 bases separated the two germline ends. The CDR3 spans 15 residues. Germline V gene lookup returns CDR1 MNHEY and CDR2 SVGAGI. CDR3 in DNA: TGTGCCAGCAGTTACTCGAGTAGCGCGTCCTACGAGCAGTACTTC. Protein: CASSYSSSASYEQYF.

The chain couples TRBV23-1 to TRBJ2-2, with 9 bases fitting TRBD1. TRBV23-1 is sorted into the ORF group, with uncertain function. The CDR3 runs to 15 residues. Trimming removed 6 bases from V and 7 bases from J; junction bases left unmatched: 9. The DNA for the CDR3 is TGCGCCAGCAGCCCCACAGGGGGCTTAAGCGGGGAGCTGTTTTTT. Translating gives CASSPTGGLSGELFF.

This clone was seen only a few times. The CDR3 nucleotides read TGTGCCAGCAGCTCCCGGACAGGCACAGATACGCAGTATTTT. This codes for CASSSRTGTDTQYF. The chain joins TRBV9 to TRBJ2-3; perhaps TRBD1 as D (6 bases). The CDR3 has 14 residues. Trimming left V 4 bases short and J 1 base short, with 10 bases between. Germline V gene data show CDR1 as SGDLS and CDR2 as YYNGEE.

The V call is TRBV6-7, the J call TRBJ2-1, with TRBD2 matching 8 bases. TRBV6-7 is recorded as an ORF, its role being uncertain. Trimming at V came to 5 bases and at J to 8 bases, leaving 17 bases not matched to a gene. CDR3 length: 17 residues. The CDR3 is CASSPRQPGLGLHEQFF. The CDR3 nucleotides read TGTGCCAGCAGTCCACGTCAACCGGGACTAGGTCTCCATGAGCAGTTCTTC.

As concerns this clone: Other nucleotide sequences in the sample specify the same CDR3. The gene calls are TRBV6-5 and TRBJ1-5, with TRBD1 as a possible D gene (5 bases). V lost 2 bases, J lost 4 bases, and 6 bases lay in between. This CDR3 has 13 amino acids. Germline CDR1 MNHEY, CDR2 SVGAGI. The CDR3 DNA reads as TGTGCCAGCAGTTACGGGGGAAATCAGCCCCAGCATTTT. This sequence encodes CASSYGGNQPQHF.

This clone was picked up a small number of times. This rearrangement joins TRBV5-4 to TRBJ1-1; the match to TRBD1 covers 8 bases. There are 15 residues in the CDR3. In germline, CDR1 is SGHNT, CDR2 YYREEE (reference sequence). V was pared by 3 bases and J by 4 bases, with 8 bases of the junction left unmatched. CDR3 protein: CASSWSLTGGTEAFF. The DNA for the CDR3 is TGTGCCAGCAGCTGGAGCTTAACAGGGGGCACTGAAGCTTTCTTT.

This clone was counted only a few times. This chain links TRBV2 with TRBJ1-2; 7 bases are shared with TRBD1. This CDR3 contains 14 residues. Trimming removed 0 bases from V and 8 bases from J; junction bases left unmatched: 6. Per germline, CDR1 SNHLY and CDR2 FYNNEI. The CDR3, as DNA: TGTGCCAGCAGTGAAGCTGGAAGGGGGCTGGGCTACACCTTC. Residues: CASSEAGRGLGYTF.

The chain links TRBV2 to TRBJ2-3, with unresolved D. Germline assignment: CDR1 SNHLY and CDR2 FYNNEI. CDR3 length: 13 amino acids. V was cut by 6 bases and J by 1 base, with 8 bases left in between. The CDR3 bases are TGTGCCAGCAGCCCTTCGGGCACAGATACGCAGTATTTT. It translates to CASSPSGTDTQYF.

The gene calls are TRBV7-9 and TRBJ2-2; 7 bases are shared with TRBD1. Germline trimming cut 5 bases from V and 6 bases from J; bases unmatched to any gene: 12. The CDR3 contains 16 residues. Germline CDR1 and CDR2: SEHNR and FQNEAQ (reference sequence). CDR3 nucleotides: TGTGCCAGCAGCCCCGACAGGGTTCGCTTTTCCGGGGAGCTGTTTTTT. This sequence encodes CASSPDRVRFSGELFF.

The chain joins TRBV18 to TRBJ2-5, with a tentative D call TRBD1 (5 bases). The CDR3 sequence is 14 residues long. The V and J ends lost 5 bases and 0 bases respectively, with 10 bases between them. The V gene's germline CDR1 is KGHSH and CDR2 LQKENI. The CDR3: CASSARQNQETQYF. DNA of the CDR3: TGTGCCAGCTCAGCTCGACAGAACCAAGAGACCCAGTACTTC.

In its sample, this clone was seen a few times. The CDR3 reads CASTSGTGARSEQFF. The CDR3 DNA follows: TGTGCCAGCACGTCGGGGACAGGGGCCCGAAGTGAGCAGTTCTTC. The chain is built from TRBV6-6 and TRBJ2-1; TRBD1 aligns across 10 bases. After removal of 7 bases from V and 9 bases from J, the junction contained 12 bases not matched to a gene. The V gene's germline CDR1 is MNHNY and CDR2 SVGAGI (reference sequence). This CDR3 contains 15 residues.

DNA for the CDR3: TGTGCCAGCAGCTTAGGCCTAGCGGGATACGAGCAGTACTTC. Translated, it gives CASSLGLAGYEQYF. The rearrangement uses TRBV7-6 and TRBJ2-7, with TRBD2 matching over 9 bases. The trim removed 1 base at V and 4 bases at J, leaving 2 bases unmatched. CDR1 is SGHVS and CDR2 is FNYEAQ in the germline V gene. The CDR3 has 14 residues.